Here is one T cell receptor beta chain with its context. Its antigen is currently unknown. This CDR3 spans 13 amino acids. Germline V CDR1 and CDR2: SQVTM, ANQGSEA. This sample was taken from a study of T cells expressing NK-cell markers. Production of TCR beta cDNA relied on 5'RACE template switching with UMIs. From the 5' RACE reads, TCRdb lists one entry per CDR3 protein and no DNA. There are about 460,000 distinct CDR3 sequences in the sample, with approximately 1.5% held by the top ten. Whole-study findings and limits: Also leading the CD3+CD56-NKG2C+ fraction in a handful of donors were these clonotypes. The dominant NKG2C+ clonotypes represented 1.0-7.0% of CD8+ T cells in over 5 donors.

V usage is TRBV29-1 and J usage is TRBJ2-7; the D call from TCRdb, TRBD1, cannot be confirmed without DNA. The sample was blood T cells: a sorted CD56 or NKG2C T cell subset, CD4+ or CD8+ T cells, or bulk PBMC T cells (not recorded which). This TCR came from a woman aged 45 to 65 in good health. Here the CDR3 reads CSVARTGGYEQYF.